These 5 T cell receptor beta chains share one sample of origin, sequenced in a study of T cell responses to AZD1222 COVID-19 vaccine. The data were produced by immunoSEQ multiplex PCR, yet TCRdb's version contains in-frame clones alone and is incomplete. The table includes about 37,000 clones, around 88% detected once. Sequenced material: peripheral blood, taken on day 0 of AZD1222 vaccination. The receptors here all came from an adult in good health.

The CDR3 sequence is CASKGEQASLYF. CDR3 nucleotides: TGTGCCAGCAAGGGGGAGCAAGCGAGCTTATATTTT. This chain links TRBV12-3 or TRBV12-4 with TRBJ1-3; D is perhaps TRBD1 (6 bases). The CDR3 contains 12 residues. Trimming removed 7 bases from V and 14 bases from J, with 18 bases in between.

CDR3 amino acids: CSVMRSTEAFF. CDR3 DNA sequence: TGCAGCGTTATGCGGTCCACTGAAGCTTTCTTT. The chain has TRBV29-1 and TRBJ1-1; no clear D. This CDR3 has 11 residues. The germline CDR1 and CDR2 sequences are SQVTM and ANQGSEA. Trimming took 5 bases from V and 4 from J, leaving 8 bases between them.

The chain joins TRBV19 to TRBJ2-5; no firm D call. With 4 bases removed from V and 5 bases from J, the gap between germline ends came to 14 bases. The germline CDR1 and CDR2 sequences are LNHDA and SQIVND (reference sequence). The CDR3 length is 14 residues. CDR3 loop: CASSTWGSAETQYF. In DNA form, the CDR3 reads TGTGCCAGTAGTACATGGGGATCCGCCGAGACCCAGTACTTC.

The rearrangement links TRBV9 to TRBJ1-6, with 9 bases matching TRBD1. The ends lost 3 bases at V and 9 bases at J; junction bases unmatched: 4. The CDR3 extends over 14 amino acids. Germline V gene sequence: CDR1 SGDLS, CDR2 YYNGEE. The CDR3 protein is CASSGDRGSSPLHF. In DNA, the CDR3 is TGTGCCAGCAGCGGAGACAGGGGGAGTTCACCCCTCCACTTT.

This chain joins TRBV25-1 and TRBJ2-1; D might be TRBD2 (5 bases). CDR3 length equals 13 residues. Per the germline V gene, CDR1 is MGHDK and CDR2 is SYGVNS. Trimming removed 4 bases from V and 2 bases from J, with 6 bases in between. For the CDR3, the DNA is TGTGCCAGCAGTGCCGGGACCTACAATGAGCAGTTCTTC. It yields the protein CASSAGTYNEQFF.